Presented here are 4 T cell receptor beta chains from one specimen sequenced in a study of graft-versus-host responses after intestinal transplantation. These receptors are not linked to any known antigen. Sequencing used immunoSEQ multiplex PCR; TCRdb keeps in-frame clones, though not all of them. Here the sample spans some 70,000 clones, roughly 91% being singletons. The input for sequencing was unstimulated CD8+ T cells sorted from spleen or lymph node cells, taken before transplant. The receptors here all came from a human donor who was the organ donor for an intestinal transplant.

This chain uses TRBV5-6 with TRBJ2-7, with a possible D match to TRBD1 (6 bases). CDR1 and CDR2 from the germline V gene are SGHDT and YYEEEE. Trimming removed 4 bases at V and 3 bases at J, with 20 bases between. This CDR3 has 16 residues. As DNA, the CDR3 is TGTGCCAGCAGCCCAAGCCCCACAGGGTGGATCTACGAGCAGTACTTC. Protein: CASSPSPTGWIYEQYF.

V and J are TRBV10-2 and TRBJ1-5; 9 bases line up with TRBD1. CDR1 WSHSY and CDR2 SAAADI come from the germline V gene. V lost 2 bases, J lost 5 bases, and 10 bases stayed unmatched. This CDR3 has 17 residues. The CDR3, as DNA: TGCGCCAGCAGTGAGAGAAGGGGGACAGGGTTCGATCAGCCCCAGCATTTT. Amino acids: CASSERRGTGFDQPQHF.

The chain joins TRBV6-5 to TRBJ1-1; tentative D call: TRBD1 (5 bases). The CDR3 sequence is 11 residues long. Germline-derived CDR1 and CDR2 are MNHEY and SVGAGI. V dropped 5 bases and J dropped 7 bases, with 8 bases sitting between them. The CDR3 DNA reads TGTGCCAGCAGTCGACAGTATGAAGCTTTCTTT. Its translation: CASSRQYEAFF.

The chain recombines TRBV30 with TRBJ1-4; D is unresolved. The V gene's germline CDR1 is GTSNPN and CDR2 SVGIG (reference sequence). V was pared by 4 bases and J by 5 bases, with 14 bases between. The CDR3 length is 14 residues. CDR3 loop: CAWTAAPGNEKLFF. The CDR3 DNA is TGTGCCTGGACCGCCGCCCCCGGAAATGAAAAACTGTTTTTT.